These 13 T cell receptor beta chains were sequenced from one sample in a study of blood T cell repertoires in COVID-19. Repertoires were generated with immunoSEQ multiplex PCR, while TCRdb's copy carries only in-frame clones and drops some. This table holds roughly 80,000 clones, approximately 89% found once. What was sequenced was peripheral blood. All receptors derive from a man in his fifties or sixties with active COVID-19.

This clone showed up just a few times. This rearrangement joins TRBV2 to TRBJ2-5, with D tentatively TRBD2 (7 bases). This CDR3 comprises 13 residues. The V gene lost 6 bases and the J gene lost 5 bases, with 13 bases spanning the gap. Germline V gene sequence: CDR1 SNHLY, CDR2 FYNNEI. The CDR3 DNA follows: TGTGCCAGCAGAAGGGAGGGGGGGGAGACCCAGTACTTC. This gives the protein CASRREGGETQYF.

The chain employs TRBV7-9 and TRBJ2-3; the match to TRBD1 covers 10 bases. The CDR3 runs to 15 residues. CDR1 and CDR2 from the germline V gene are SEHNR and FQNEAQ (reference sequence). The junction had 4 bases not matched to a gene; V was cut back by 4 bases and J by 3 bases. The DNA for the CDR3 is TGTGCCAGCAGCTCGGGGACAGGGGAAACAGATACGCAGTATTTT. Its translation is CASSSGTGETDTQYF. The variable domain in full, with the rest retrieved from reference TRBV7-9 and TRBJ2-3, is DTGVSQNPRHKITKRGQNVTFRCDPISEHNRLYWYRQTLGQGPEFLTYFQNEAQLEKSRLLSDRFSAERPKGSFSTLEIQRTEQGDSAMYLCASSSGTGETDTQYFGPGTRLTVL.

The chain recombines TRBV10-1 with TRBJ2-6; 10 bases align to TRBD1. The J segment lost 1 base and the V segment lost 7 bases, leaving 4 bases of the junction unmatched. The CDR3 spans 16 residues. Germline values: CDR1 WNHNN, CDR2 SYGVQD (reference sequence). DNA of the CDR3: TGCGCCAGCACGGGACAGGGGACTTCTGGGGCCAACGTCCTGACTTTC. Amino acids: CASTGQGTSGANVLTF.

The V gene is TRBV5-6, the J gene TRBJ2-3; 8 bases agree with TRBD2. The CDR3 length is 15 residues. Per the germline V gene, CDR1 is SGHDT and CDR2 is YYEEEE. V was clipped by 1 base and J by 7 bases; unmatched bases: 8. The CDR3 here is CASSLMETSAHTQYF. CDR3 sequence (DNA): TGTGCCAGCAGCTTGATGGAGACTAGCGCCCATACGCAGTATTTT.

Here the CDR3 reads CASSVVWSSGGLMDTQYF. CDR3 nucleotides: TGTGCCAGCAGCGTAGTGTGGTCTAGCGGGGGGCTAATGGATACGCAGTATTTT. The chain carries TRBV9 and TRBJ2-3; 11 bases are shared with TRBD2. Trimming at V came to 0 bases and at J to 6 bases, leaving 12 bases not matched to a gene. The CDR3 runs 18 residues. Germline CDR1 SGDLS, CDR2 YYNGEE. The entire variable domain, with the rest obtained from reference TRBV9 and TRBJ2-3, is as follows: DSGVTQTPKHLITATGQRVTLRCSPRSGDLSVYWYQQSLDQGLQFLIQYYNGEERAKGNILERFSAQQFPDLHSELNLSSLELGDSALYFCASSVVWSSGGLMDTQYFGPGTRLTVL.

The rearrangement uses TRBV5-1 and TRBJ1-2; tentatively, D is TRBD1 (6 bases). Germline V gene lookup returns CDR1 SGHRS and CDR2 YFSETQ. There are 13 residues in the CDR3. With 4 bases removed from V and 6 bases from J, the gap between germline ends came to 13 bases. CDR3 residues: CASSRSAGDGYTF. The CDR3 bases are TGCGCCAGCAGCAGATCCGCAGGGGATGGCTACACCTTC.

V gene TRBV10-3 combines with J gene TRBJ2-7; D perhaps matches TRBD1 (5 bases). This CDR3 contains 13 residues. V was clipped by 2 bases and J by 4 bases, with 9 bases between them. CDR1 is ENHRY, CDR2 SYGVKD, per germline. In nucleotides, the CDR3 is TGTGCCATCAGTGAGACGACAGAGTACGAGCAGTACTTC. This gives the protein CAISETTEYEQYF.

The gene calls are TRBV5-1 and TRBJ2-3, with 7 bases lining up with TRBD2. J was trimmed by 3 bases and V by 0 bases; bases with no gene match: 4. The CDR3 contains 15 residues. In germline, CDR1 is SGHRS, CDR2 YFSETQ. CDR3 sequence: CASSLVAGATDTQYF. DNA of the CDR3: TGCGCCAGCAGCTTGGTGGCGGGAGCTACAGATACGCAGTATTTT.

J is TRBJ2-3 and V is TRBV6-6; no firm D call. The CDR3 totals 15 residues. With 4 bases removed from V and 2 bases from J, the gap between germline ends came to 13 bases. Germline V gene data show CDR1 as MNHNY and CDR2 as SVGAGI (reference sequence). The CDR3 reads CASSSANQLTDTQYF. Here the CDR3 DNA reads TGTGCCAGCAGTTCCGCGAATCAACTCACAGATACGCAGTATTTT.

This clone rates as medium-sized. The chain uses TRBV4-3 and TRBJ2-2; 8 nucleotides match TRBD2. Germline V gene data show CDR1 as LGHNA and CDR2 as YSLEER. CDR3 length: 18 amino acids. Trimming removed 1 base from V and 5 bases from J; junction bases left unmatched: 12. The CDR3 reads CASSQGVRAAGETGELFF. CDR3 DNA sequence: TGCGCCAGCAGCCAAGGAGTACGGGCAGCGGGAGAAACCGGGGAGCTGTTTTTT.

The gene calls are TRBV5-1 and TRBJ2-3, with D possibly TRBD2 on 7 matching bases. CDR1 is SGHRS, CDR2 YFSETQ, per germline. The V gene lost 6 bases and the J gene lost 2 bases, with 16 bases spanning the gap. The CDR3 contains 15 residues. CDR3 nucleotide sequence: TGCGCCAGCACTACCCTCGGGGGGCCCACAGATACGCAGTATTTT. Translating it yields CASTTLGGPTDTQYF. Together with reference TRBV5-1 and TRBJ2-3, the CDR3 gives the full variable domain: KAGVTQTPRYLIKTRGQQVTLSCSPISGHRSVSWYQQTPGQGLQFLFEYFSETQRNKGNFPGRFSGRQFSNSRSEMNVSTLELGDSALYLCASTTLGGPTDTQYFGPGTRLTVL.

The chain is built from TRBV7-9 and TRBJ1-1, with 7 bases fitting TRBD1. The CDR3 consists of 16 residues. V trimming: 4 bases; J trimming: 1 base; junction bases outside the gene matches: 9. Germline CDR1 reads SEHNR; CDR2 reads FQNEAQ (reference sequence). CDR3 protein: CASSSHNRGANTEAFF. The CDR3 DNA sequence: TGTGCCAGCAGCTCGCACAACAGGGGCGCGAACACTGAAGCTTTCTTT.

V is TRBV7-2 and J is TRBJ2-7; D possibly corresponds to TRBD2 (5 bases). The CDR3 consists of 15 residues. Germline V gives CDR1 SGHTA, CDR2 FQGNSA. The V end was cut by 1 base, the J end by 7 bases, with 17 bases between. The CDR3 DNA follows: TGTGCCAGCAGCTTAGGGGCCAGGACCCCGGGGGAGCAGTACTTC. Its translation is CASSLGARTPGEQYF.